Below are 4 T cell receptor beta chains sequenced from a single sample in a study of shared clonotypes between healthy human individuals. The data were produced by immunoSEQ multiplex PCR, yet TCRdb's version contains in-frame clones alone and is incomplete. The sample contains some 2,000,000 clones, about 95% of which appear only once. Selected positively for CCR7 and CD45RO-negative, naive CD8 cells excluded terminally differentiated effector memory CD45RA+ cells. The sequenced material came from naive CD8+ T cells sorted from blood. The receptors stem from a man between 18 and 29 years old in good health.

Concerning this clone: Distinct nucleotide sequences in the sample also encode this CDR3. As DNA, the CDR3 is TGTGCCAGCAGCTTAGGTTCGTACAATGAGCAGTTCTTC. The encoded protein is CASSLGSYNEQFF. The chain has TRBV11-2 and TRBJ2-1; no definite D call. The V end lost 1 base, the J end lost 4 bases, and 5 bases lay between the germline ends. Germline CDR1 SGHAT, CDR2 FQNNGV. CDR3 size: 13 residues.

As for this clone: This same CDR3 is encoded by further DNA sequences in the sample. The chain employs TRBV6-1 and TRBJ2-7; 10 bases line up with TRBD2. Trimming at V came to 6 bases and at J to 4 bases, leaving 3 bases not matched to a gene. CDR1 is MNHNS and CDR2 is SASEGT in the germline V gene. The CDR3 is 13 amino acids. In nucleotides, the CDR3 is TGTGCCAGCAGATGGACTAGCGGTTACGAGCAGTACTTC. This gives the protein CASRWTSGYEQYF.

The genes are TRBV5-8 and TRBJ1-3; D not certain. The CDR3 is 17 amino acids. Germline V CDR1 and CDR2: SGHTS, YDEGEE. The V end lost 4 bases, the J end lost 4 bases, and 21 bases lay between the germline ends. The CDR3: CASSPPEGFSSGNTIYF. CDR3 sequence (DNA): TGTGCCAGCAGCCCCCCTGAGGGTTTCAGCTCCGGAAACACCATATATTTT.

The J gene is TRBJ2-1, the V gene TRBV10-2; D not certain. Per the germline V gene, CDR1 is WSHSY and CDR2 is SAAADI. The CDR3 is 15 amino acids. V was cut by 0 bases and J by 4 bases, with 10 bases left in between. CDR3 protein: CASSESEISYNEQFF. The CDR3 DNA follows: TGCGCCAGCAGTGAGTCGGAGATATCTTACAATGAGCAGTTCTTC.